This passage covers 21 T cell receptor beta chains from one sample sequenced in a study of a mutant IDH1 vaccine in newly diagnosed glioma (dated by TCRdb to about 2021). The time point label, as the study defines it: week 11, during vaccination. Each vaccine dose was 300 ug of a 20-mer mutant IDH1 peptide in Montanide, given subcutaneously with topical imiquimod. These receptors have no identified antigens. Library preparation was by the immunoSEQ multiplex PCR assay. TCRdb retrieved this table from immuneACCESS and kept in-frame rearrangements only. Not all clones are present; in checked studies, unresolved V genes account for under half, and no reason is known for the remainder. The sample yields roughly 48,000 clones; around 90% were counted once. Jointly, the top ten make up over 2% of the sample. This specimen consisted of PBMCs, obtained from a glioma patient whose treatment included an IDH1 peptide vaccine. The receptors here all came from a man aged 45 to 65 with glioma.

The rearrangement joins TRBV5-1 to TRBJ2-5; TRBD2 matches at 10 bases. This CDR3 spans 14 amino acids. Trimming at V came to 8 bases and at J to 0 bases, leaving 4 bases not matched to a gene. Looked up from germline, CDR1 is SGHRS and CDR2 is YFSETQ. CDR3 amino acids: CASSAGGYQETQYF. CDR3 DNA sequence: TGCGCCAGTTCAGCGGGGGGGTACCAAGAGACCCAGTACTTC.

This clone appeared a single time. The chain couples TRBV5-6 to TRBJ1-6; D is unresolved. The germline V gene encodes CDR1 SGHDT and CDR2 YYEEEE. Trimming took off 0 bases at V and 5 bases at J, with 12 bases between the two ends. CDR3 length: 16 amino acids. The CDR3 coding sequence is TGTGCCAGCAGCTTGGACGGGTGGAGGAATAATTCACCCCTCCACTTT. As protein: CASSLDGWRNNSPLHF.

The J gene is TRBJ2-4, the V gene TRBV28; 7 bases are shared with TRBD2. V was clipped by 7 bases and J by 7 bases; unmatched bases: 7. CDR1 and CDR2 (germline): MDHEN, SYDVKM. The CDR3 contains 13 residues. The CDR3 DNA reads TGTGCCAGCAACCGGGGGGATTCTAACATTCAGTACTTC. The encoded protein is CASNRGDSNIQYF.

The V gene is TRBV5-1, the J gene TRBJ2-2; D unclear. Trimming cost V 2 bases and J 1 base, with 9 bases left between them. Germline V gives CDR1 SGHRS, CDR2 YFSETQ. The CDR3 loop spans 15 amino acids. The DNA for the CDR3 is TGCGCCAGCAGCTTACAAACGGGGAACACCGGGGAGCTGTTTTTT. Translation gives CASSLQTGNTGELFF.

This rearrangement joins TRBV6-6 to TRBJ2-3; the D is unclear. Looked up from germline, CDR1 is MNHNY and CDR2 is SVGAGI (reference sequence). V was cut by 11 bases and J by 6 bases, with 24 bases left in between. The CDR3 length is 15 residues. The chain's CDR3 is CASKKVGFGMDTQYF. CDR3 coding DNA: TGTGCCTCAAAGAAGGTGGGATTTGGCATGGATACGCAGTATTTT.

The V call is TRBV4-3, the J call TRBJ2-3; weak D call: TRBD2 (6 bases). This CDR3 has 16 residues. Germline values: CDR1 LGHNA, CDR2 YSLEER. The germline V and J ends were trimmed by 4 bases and 8 bases, with 22 bases remaining between them. This chain's CDR3 is CASSPGPGGLAGTQYF. The CDR3, as DNA: TGCGCCAGCAGCCCGGGACCCGGGGGTCTTGCGGGTACGCAGTATTTT.

A single count supports this clone. The J gene is TRBJ1-2, the V gene TRBV7-8, with a possible D match to TRBD1 (5 bases). Germline assignment: CDR1 SGHVS and CDR2 FQNEAQ. V lost 3 bases to trimming and J lost 7 bases, with 12 bases between them. The CDR3 is 13 amino acids. The CDR3 sequence is CASSLTDMTGYTF. CDR3 bases: TGTGCCAGCAGCTTGACGGACATGACTGGCTACACCTTC.

The rearrangement uses TRBV28 and TRBJ1-1; 7 nucleotides line up with TRBD1. CDR1 is MDHEN, CDR2 SYDVKM, per germline. V gave up 4 bases and J gave up 1 base; unmatched junction bases: 12. This CDR3 comprises 17 residues. The CDR3 spells CASSSSARGTKNTEAFF. The CDR3 bases are TGTGCCAGCAGTTCCTCGGCCAGGGGGACTAAGAACACTGAAGCTTTCTTT.

This clone was recorded only once. The chain recombines TRBV15 with TRBJ1-3; TRBD1 matches 8 bases. J lost 1 base, V lost 3 bases, and 5 bases had no gene match. This CDR3 spans 16 amino acids. From germline, CDR1 is LNHNV and CDR2 YYDKDF (reference sequence). In nucleotides, the CDR3 is TGTGCCACCAGCAGGGACAGGGCATCATCTGGAAACACCATATATTTT. This encodes CATSRDRASSGNTIYF.

The chain uses TRBV4-2 and TRBJ2-7; no clear D. The CDR3 extends over 16 amino acids. Trimming removed 3 bases at V and 2 bases at J, with 17 bases between. In germline, CDR1 is LGHNA, CDR2 YNFKEQ. The CDR3 DNA sequence: TGTGCCAGCAGCCATTCGTCCCAAAAACTAACCTACGAGCAGTACTTC. This encodes CASSHSSQKLTYEQYF.

The V and J genes are TRBV5-8 and TRBJ1-2, with a tentative D call TRBD1 (5 bases). In germline, CDR1 is SGHTS, CDR2 YDEGEE. This CDR3 contains 12 residues. The V gene lost 0 bases and the J gene lost 8 bases, with 8 bases spanning the gap. The CDR3 sequence is CASSLVGDGYTF. The CDR3 DNA follows: TGTGCCAGCAGCTTGGTCGGGGACGGCTACACCTTC.

The chain uses TRBV4-1 and TRBJ1-1, with D unclear. Germline V gives CDR1 MGHRA, CDR2 YSYEKL. V dropped 1 base and J dropped 1 base, with 10 bases sitting between them. This CDR3 is built from 15 residues. The CDR3 spells CASSQVPSRNTEAFF. CDR3 DNA sequence: TGCGCCAGCAGCCAAGTCCCGAGTAGGAACACTGAAGCTTTCTTT.

The rearrangement uses TRBV4-1 and TRBJ2-1; the match to TRBD1 covers 8 bases. The ends lost 3 bases at V and 0 bases at J; junction bases unmatched: 10. CDR1 and CDR2 from the germline V gene are MGHRA and YSYEKL. The CDR3 length is 18 residues. CDR3 protein: CASSHAGGTTSSYNEQFF. The CDR3 coding sequence is TGCGCCAGCAGCCACGCAGGGGGCACGACAAGCTCCTACAATGAGCAGTTCTTC.

The chain employs TRBV27 and TRBJ2-2; D tentatively reads TRBD1 or TRBD2 (5 bases each). The CDR3 loop spans 13 amino acids. V was trimmed by 6 bases and J by 9 bases, leaving 14 bases between them. CDR1 and CDR2 (germline): MNHEY, SMNVEV (reference sequence). The CDR3, as DNA: TGTGCCAGCAGCCCGTCGGGGCTGTGGGAGCTGTTTTTT. Residues: CASSPSGLWELFF.

This chain uses TRBV7-8 with TRBJ1-5; TRBD1 matches at 10 bases. Per germline, CDR1 SGHVS and CDR2 FQNEAQ. After removal of 2 bases from V and 4 bases from J, the junction contained 5 bases not matched to a gene. This CDR3 has 16 residues. The DNA of the CDR3 is TGTGCCAGCAGCTTATCTGCGGGACAGGGGAATCAGCCCCAGCATTTT. It yields the protein CASSLSAGQGNQPQHF.

The rearrangement joins TRBV27 to TRBJ2-2; the D is unclear. The CDR3 is made up of 13 amino acids. Germline V gene sequence: CDR1 MNHEY, CDR2 SMNVEV (reference sequence). The ends were cut back, 2 bases at V and 5 bases at J, with 6 bases in the middle. The CDR3 reads CASSLIPTGELFF. CDR3 in DNA: TGTGCCAGCAGTTTAATACCAACCGGGGAGCTGTTTTTT.

This clone has a single count. This chain links TRBV2 with TRBJ1-2, with D possibly TRBD1 on 5 matching bases. This CDR3 comprises 14 residues. Trimming cost V 4 bases and J 5 bases, with 14 bases left between them. CDR1 SNHLY and CDR2 FYNNEI come from the germline V gene. This chain's CDR3 is CASSAGLRSYGYTF. CDR3 bases: TGTGCCAGCAGTGCAGGGCTGCGCTCTTATGGCTACACCTTC.

The rearrangement links TRBV9 to TRBJ1-6, with unresolved D. Trimming took off 0 bases at V and 6 bases at J, with 10 bases between the two ends. Looked up from germline, CDR1 is SGDLS and CDR2 is YYNGEE. There are 15 residues in the CDR3. Written as DNA, the CDR3 is TGTGCCAGCAGCGTAGGCGGCAGATCTAATTCACCCCTCCACTTT. It specifies CASSVGGRSNSPLHF.

This clone was counted a few times. The chain carries TRBV19 and TRBJ1-5, with TRBD1 matching over 11 bases. Germline CDR1 reads LNHDA; CDR2 reads SQIVND (reference sequence). V dropped 6 bases and J dropped 7; count of bases not matched to a gene: 8. The CDR3 runs to 15 residues. The CDR3: CASSRTGGAWQPQHF. The CDR3 nucleotides are TGTGCCAGTAGCAGGACAGGGGGCGCTTGGCAGCCCCAGCATTTT.

This chain uses TRBV2 with TRBJ1-2, with D perhaps matching TRBD1 (5 bases). From germline, CDR1 is SNHLY and CDR2 FYNNEI. The CDR3 contains 12 residues. Between the trimmed V and J ends, which lost 1 base and 8 bases, there was a span of 8 bases. Here the CDR3 reads CASSEGGMGYTF. CDR3 nucleotides: TGTGCCAGCAGTGAAGGGGGCATGGGCTACACCTTC.

Concerning this clone: Germline and junction disagree at one end, which may indicate a read error. The chain recombines TRBV28 with TRBJ2-7; D tentatively fits TRBD1 or TRBD2 (5 bases each). Germline loops: CDR1 MDHEN, CDR2 SYDVKM. CDR3 length equals 13 residues. This chain's CDR3 is CVRSGQGPYEQYF. The CDR3 coding sequence is TGCGTCAGATCTGGGCAGGGACCCTACGAGCAGTACTTC.